These 25 T cell receptor beta chains share one sample of origin, sequenced in a study of blood T cell repertoires in COVID-19. Using immunoSEQ multiplex PCR, the repertoire was profiled, and TCRdb retains in-frame clones only, with some absent. The sample has about 120,000 clones, 75% to 90% seen once; the top ten hold roughly 30%. What was sequenced was peripheral blood. Source of these receptors: a woman aged 70-85 years with acute or convalescent COVID-19.

CDR3 loop: CASSNRDQGGDTQYF. CDR3 sequence (DNA): TGTGCCAGCAGCAACCGGGACCAGGGAGGAGATACGCAGTATTTT. The V call is TRBV4-2, the J call TRBJ2-3, with a weak D call TRBD2 (6 bases). The germline V gene encodes CDR1 LGHNA and CDR2 YNFKEQ. The CDR3 length is 15 residues. The germline V and J ends were trimmed by 5 bases and 5 bases, with 17 bases remaining between them.

The chain joins TRBV24-1 to TRBJ2-5; 9 bases align to TRBD2. CDR1 and CDR2 (germline): KGHDR, SFDVKD. Unmatched junction bases numbered 13, after V lost 0 bases and J lost 3 bases. The CDR3 is made up of 19 amino acids. CDR3 sequence (DNA): TGTGCCACCAGTGATTTGAGTGCTAGCGGGGACGTCAATAAAGAGACCCAGTACTTC. Residues: CATSDLSASGDVNKETQYF.

The chain combines TRBV4-1 with TRBJ1-2, with TRBD1 matching over 8 bases. The CDR3 loop spans 15 amino acids. V was clipped by 4 bases and J by 4 bases; unmatched bases: 8. The germline V gene encodes CDR1 MGHRA and CDR2 YSYEKL. The DNA for the CDR3 is TGCGCCAGCAGCCCGGTCCAGGGGGCGACCTATGGCTACACCTTC. Protein product: CASSPVQGATYGYTF.

This chain joins TRBV30 and TRBJ1-2; D perhaps matches TRBD1 (6 bases). Trimming took 2 bases from V and 0 from J, leaving 16 bases between them. Germline CDR1 is GTSNPN and CDR2 is SVGIG (reference sequence). The CDR3 runs to 16 residues. CDR3 in amino acids: CAWSTTSRGANYGYTF. DNA for the CDR3: TGTGCCTGGAGTACCACCAGCAGGGGAGCTAACTATGGCTACACCTTC.

This clone was counted once. V usage is TRBV2 and J usage is TRBJ1-2; 7 nucleotides agree with TRBD1. The CDR3 is 15 amino acids. The V gene's germline CDR1 is SNHLY and CDR2 FYNNEI. The junction had 9 bases not matched to a gene; V was cut back by 6 bases and J by 2 bases. CDR3 in DNA: TGTGCCAGCAGCACAGGACAGGAGGGCAACTATGGCTACACCTTC. Residues: CASSTGQEGNYGYTF.

V is TRBV12-3 or TRBV12-4 and J is TRBJ1-2, with D maybe TRBD1 (5 bases). The germline V and J ends were trimmed by 0 bases and 6 bases, with 8 bases remaining between them. There are 13 residues in the CDR3. Here the CDR3 DNA reads TGTGCCAGCAGTTTAGCGCAGGGAAATGGCTACACCTTC. Protein: CASSLAQGNGYTF.

The chain uses TRBV6-1 and TRBJ1-6; 8 bases line up with TRBD1. The V and J ends lost 4 bases and 8 bases, in that order; junction bases with no gene match: 10. The germline gives CDR1 MNHNS, CDR2 SASEGT. The CDR3 spans 16 residues. The CDR3 nucleotides are TGTGCCAGCAGTGCCCCGGACAGGGCACGCTATTCACCCCTCCACTTT. Residues: CASSAPDRARYSPLHF.

The V call is TRBV6-1, the J call TRBJ2-5, with D unclear. The CDR3 extends over 16 amino acids. V was trimmed by 4 bases and J by 5 bases, leaving 20 bases between them. CDR1 MNHNS and CDR2 SASEGT come from the germline V gene. The CDR3 reads CASSVLVSEAWETQYF. CDR3 coding DNA: TGTGCCAGCAGTGTTCTCGTAAGCGAGGCCTGGGAGACCCAGTACTTC.

The chain couples TRBV11-2 to TRBJ1-2; D unresolved. The germline V gene has CDR1 SGHAT and CDR2 FQNNGV. V lost 0 bases to trimming and J lost 0 bases, with 11 bases between them. This CDR3 has 16 residues. CDR3 DNA sequence: TGTGCCAGCAGCTTAGATCTAGCAGCAGCTAACTATGGCTACACCTTC. This codes for CASSLDLAAANYGYTF.

This sequence joins TRBV10-1 and TRBJ2-5; D may be TRBD2 (5 bases). Germline-derived CDR1 and CDR2 are WNHNN and SYGVQD (reference sequence). There are 15 residues in the CDR3. With 2 bases removed from V and 2 bases from J, the gap between germline ends came to 12 bases. The CDR3 coding sequence is TGCGCCAGCAGTGAGGGGAGCGGAGAACAAGAGACCCAGTACTTC. Translation: CASSEGSGEQETQYF.

The chain has TRBV5-6 and TRBJ2-3, with D uncertain. V was pared by 2 bases and J by 3 bases, with 13 bases between. Germline CDR1 and CDR2: SGHDT and YYEEEE. This CDR3 region has 15 residues. The CDR3 DNA is TGTGCCAGCAGCTTTATGGCTAGTAGGACAGATACGCAGTATTTT. This encodes CASSFMASRTDTQYF.

The V call is TRBV6-1, the J call TRBJ2-3, with D possibly being TRBD2 (7 bases). Germline V gene sequence: CDR1 MNHNS, CDR2 SASEGT. Deletions cut 3 bases from V and 5 bases from J, with 27 bases between. The CDR3 has 19 amino acids. The CDR3 protein is CASSDGKWERGGWEDTQYF. The DNA of the CDR3 is TGTGCCAGCAGTGATGGGAAATGGGAAAGGGGGGGCTGGGAAGATACGCAGTATTTT.

V is TRBV6-5 and J is TRBJ2-5, with 8 bases fitting TRBD1. J lost 2 bases, V lost 6 bases, and 8 bases had no gene match. Germline V lookup: CDR1 MNHEY, CDR2 SVGAGI. The CDR3 has 15 amino acids. DNA for the CDR3: TGTGCCAGCAGGCGTACGACAGGGGCACAAGAGACCCAGTACTTC. Translation: CASRRTTGAQETQYF.

The chain couples TRBV19 to TRBJ2-1, with 15 positions matching TRBD2. The CDR3 runs to 17 residues. The junction had 6 bases not matched to a gene; V was cut back by 5 bases and J by 4 bases. Germline V gene lookup returns CDR1 LNHDA and CDR2 SQIVND (reference sequence). The CDR3 DNA is TGTGCCAGTAGTTCCGGACTAGCGGGGGGGCCGTACAATGAGCAGTTCTTC. Its protein product is CASSSGLAGGPYNEQFF. The full variable domain, with the rest looked up from reference TRBV19 and TRBJ2-1, is DGGITQSPKYLFRKEGQNVTLSCEQNLNHDAMYWYRQDPGQGLRLIYYSQIVNDFQKGDIAEGYSVSREKKESFPLTVTSAQKNPTAFYLCASSSGLAGGPYNEQFFGPGTRLTVL.

This clone was counted a few times. In DNA, the CDR3 is TGTGCCAGCAGTTATTGGCAGGGTGGCTATGGCTACACCTTC. This codes for CASSYWQGGYGYTF. The J gene is TRBJ1-2, the V gene TRBV28; possibly TRBD1 for D (5 bases). There are 14 residues in the CDR3. Trimming stripped 4 bases from V and 4 bases from J, with 13 bases between. Germline V gene data show CDR1 as MDHEN and CDR2 as SYDVKM.

This chain links TRBV15 with TRBJ2-2; D is unclear. The CDR3 covers 15 residues. In germline, CDR1 is LNHNV, CDR2 YYDKDF (reference sequence). With 3 bases removed from V and 6 bases from J, the gap between germline ends came to 14 bases. The CDR3 region is CATSSPKTPSGELFF. CDR3 DNA: TGTGCCACCAGCAGTCCCAAGACACCGTCCGGGGAGCTGTTTTTT.

There are a few counts of this clone. This chain connects TRBV5-1 to TRBJ2-2; 8 nucleotides match TRBD2. This CDR3 is 13 amino acids long. Germline V CDR1 and CDR2: SGHRS, YFSETQ. Unmatched junction bases numbered 0, after V lost 5 bases and J lost 3 bases. In nucleotides, the CDR3 is TGCGCCAGCAGGCGGGAGGACACCGGGGAGCTGTTTTTT. Its translation: CASRREDTGELFF.

This clone was detected a few times. The gene calls are TRBV6-5 and TRBJ2-1, with D possibly being TRBD1 (5 bases). Germline loops: CDR1 MNHEY, CDR2 SVGAGI. The ends were cut back, 7 bases at V and 4 bases at J, with 17 bases in the middle. This CDR3 is 15 amino acids long. CDR3 in DNA: TGTGCCAGCAAGGTCCAGGACATATTATACAATGAGCAGTTCTTC. This codes for CASKVQDILYNEQFF.

The chain carries TRBV2 and TRBJ1-2; a weak D match, TRBD1 (6 bases). The CDR3 loop spans 14 amino acids. Germline V gives CDR1 SNHLY, CDR2 FYNNEI. The V end lost 6 bases, the J end lost 0 bases, and 11 bases lay between the germline ends. This CDR3 is CASRAAGANYGYTF. In DNA form, the CDR3 reads TGTGCCAGCAGGGCTGCAGGGGCTAACTATGGCTACACCTTC.

The DNA for the CDR3 is TGTGCCAGCAGTTACGCCGGACAACAGGGAGGAAACACCATATATTTT. Amino acid sequence: CASSYAGQQGGNTIYF. The chain recombines TRBV6-6 with TRBJ1-3; TRBD1 might be the D (6 bases). The germline V gene has CDR1 MNHNY and CDR2 SVGAGI (reference sequence). The CDR3 runs to 16 residues. Trimming stripped 2 bases from V and 4 bases from J, with 15 bases between.

V and J are TRBV28 and TRBJ2-7; 7 bases match TRBD1. This CDR3 region has 14 residues. V lost 5 bases to trimming and J lost 2 bases; unmatched junction nucleotides: 6. Germline CDR1 and CDR2: MDHEN and SYDVKM. The CDR3 loop is CASSLRDRPYEQYF. The CDR3 DNA reads as TGTGCCAGCAGTCTCCGGGACAGACCCTACGAGCAGTACTTC. Variable domain in full (rest from reference TRBV28 and TRBJ2-7): DVKVTQSSRYLVKRTGEKVFLECVQDMDHENMFWYRQDPGLGLRLIYFSYDVKMKEKGDIPEGYSVSREKKERFSLILESASTNQTSMYLCASSLRDRPYEQYFGPGTRLTVT.

Concerning this clone: An end of the junction does not agree with germline; a read error may underlie this. The rearrangement uses TRBV5-6 and TRBJ1-3, with 7 bases identical to TRBD1. The CDR3 extends over 12 amino acids. From germline, CDR1 is SGHDT and CDR2 YYEEEE. The CDR3 reads CASSSPGQYTLF. CDR3 nucleotides: TGTGCCAGCAGCTCACCGGGACAGTACACGTTATTT.

This chain connects TRBV12-3 or TRBV12-4 to TRBJ2-5; 8 positions agree with TRBD1. V was clipped by 4 bases and J by 4 bases; unmatched bases: 2. This CDR3 is built from 13 residues. The CDR3 DNA is TGTGCCAGCAGTTGGACAGGGATAGAGACCCAGTACTTC. Protein: CASSWTGIETQYF.

The CDR3 loop reads CASNPRVSNGYTF. The CDR3 nucleotides are TGTGCCAGCAACCCCAGGGTCTCTAATGGCTACACCTTC. The genes are TRBV28 and TRBJ1-2; maybe TRBD1 (5 bases). This CDR3 comprises 13 residues. Trimming removed 7 bases at V and 6 bases at J, with 15 bases between. Germline values: CDR1 MDHEN, CDR2 SYDVKM.

The V and J genes are TRBV7-2 and TRBJ1-1; TRBD1 is a possible D gene (5 bases). CDR3 size: 15 residues. Trimming shortened V by 4 bases and J by 0 bases, and 12 bases separated the two germline ends. CDR1 SGHTA and CDR2 FQGNSA come from the germline V gene. CDR3 in DNA: TGTGCCAGCAGCTCCCGCAGGGCCATGAACACTGAAGCTTTCTTT. Residues: CASSSRRAMNTEAFF.